The rows below give T cell receptor beta chains drawn from one sample of a study of blood T cell repertoires in COVID-19. Assay used: immunoSEQ multiplex PCR; TCRdb lists only in-frame clones, some missing. In the table there are tens of thousands of clones, approximately 90% of which are singletons. Specimen: peripheral blood. The receptors shown here come from a man at least 80 years old with acute or convalescent COVID-19. Both conserved end residues are part of each CDR3. A D gene is named only where the DNA matches it firmly. Only some rows state a clone size, as once, few, many or a class for expanded clones.

v_gene: TRBV28; abundance: once; j_gene: TRBJ1-1; d_gene: NA; CDR3aa: CASSLLQVNTEAFF; CDR3nt: TGTGCCAGCAGTTTATTGCAGGTGAACACTGAAGCTTTCTTT
v_gene: TRBV30; abundance: NA; j_gene: TRBJ1-4; d_gene: NA; CDR3aa: CAWSVSYREKLFF; CDR3nt: TGTGCCTGGAGTGTCTCGTATCGGGAAAAACTGTTTTTT
v_gene: TRBV7-2; abundance: NA; j_gene: TRBJ1-2; d_gene: TRBD1; CDR3aa: CASTRQPGQGAYGYTF; CDR3nt: TGTGCCAGCACCCGTCAACCGGGACAGGGGGCTTATGGCTACACCTTC
v_gene: TRBV10-3; abundance: NA; j_gene: TRBJ2-1; d_gene: NA; CDR3aa: CAISESSGTHQFF; CDR3nt: TGTGCCATCAGTGAGTCCTCCGGGACACATCAGTTCTTC
v_gene: TRBV9; abundance: NA; j_gene: TRBJ2-3; d_gene: TRBD2; CDR3aa: CASSVAQTSATDTQYF; CDR3nt: TGTGCCAGCAGCGTAGCTCAGACTAGCGCCACAGATACGCAGTATTTT
v_gene: TRBV2; abundance: NA; j_gene: TRBJ1-4; d_gene: NA; CDR3aa: CASSAWTDEKLFF; CDR3nt: TGTGCCAGCAGTGCTTGGACAGATGAAAAACTGTTTTTT
v_gene: TRBV27; abundance: NA; j_gene: TRBJ1-5; d_gene: TRBD1; CDR3aa: CASSPRQGSQPQHF; CDR3nt: TGTGCCAGCAGTCCCCGACAGGGGAGTCAGCCCCAGCATTTT
v_gene: TRBV9; abundance: NA; j_gene: TRBJ2-3; d_gene: NA; CDR3aa: CASSPGVSPDTQYF; CDR3nt: TGTGCCAGCAGCCCCGGGGTTAGCCCAGATACGCAGTATTTT
v_gene: TRBV27; abundance: NA; j_gene: TRBJ1-1; d_gene: NA; CDR3aa: CASSSWFSAEAFF; CDR3nt: TGTGCCAGCAGTTCATGGTTCTCGGCTGAAGCTTTCTTT
v_gene: TRBV19; abundance: NA; j_gene: TRBJ1-5; d_gene: NA; CDR3aa: CASSFMMAGLNQPQHF; CDR3nt: TGTGCCAGTAGTTTTATGATGGCAGGCCTTAATCAGCCCCAGCATTTT
v_gene: TRBV2; abundance: NA; j_gene: TRBJ1-6; d_gene: NA; CDR3aa: CASRSDYNSPLHF; CDR3nt: TGTGCCAGCCGATCAGATTATAATTCACCCCTCCACTTT
v_gene: TRBV29-1; abundance: NA; j_gene: TRBJ1-1; d_gene: NA; CDR3aa: CSGGMNTEAFF; CDR3nt: TGCAGCGGAGGAATGAACACTGAAGCTTTCTTT
v_gene: TRBV15; abundance: NA; j_gene: TRBJ1-5; d_gene: NA; CDR3aa: CATSRDRSNQPQHF; CDR3nt: TGTGCCACCAGTCGAGACAGAAGCAATCAGCCCCAGCATTTT
v_gene: TRBV12-3/TRBV12-4; abundance: NA; j_gene: TRBJ1-1; d_gene: NA; CDR3aa: CASRRGVQAEAFF; CDR3nt: TGTGCCAGCAGACGGGGGGTGCAGGCCGAAGCTTTCTTT
v_gene: TRBV10-3; abundance: NA; j_gene: TRBJ2-7; d_gene: NA; CDR3aa: CAISDRTTYEQYF; CDR3nt: TGTGCCATCTCGGACAGGACTACCTACGAGCAGTACTTC
v_gene: TRBV3-1/TRBV3-2; abundance: NA; j_gene: TRBJ2-7; d_gene: NA; CDR3aa: CASSQLYEQYF; CDR3nt: TGTGCCAGCAGCCAATTATACGAGCAGTACTTC
v_gene: TRBV3-1/TRBV3-2; abundance: NA; j_gene: TRBJ2-5; d_gene: TRBD1; CDR3aa: CASSQDGGQGPETQYF; CDR3nt: TGTGCCAGCAGCCAAGATGGGGGACAGGGTCCAGAGACCCAGTACTTC
v_gene: TRBV25-1; abundance: NA; j_gene: TRBJ1-3; d_gene: NA; CDR3aa: CASTQTGAGNTIYF; CDR3nt: TGTGCCAGCACTCAGACAGGTGCTGGAAACACCATATATTTT
v_gene: TRBV29-1; abundance: once; j_gene: TRBJ1-2; d_gene: NA; CDR3aa: CSVEGTPNYGYTF; CDR3nt: TGCAGCGTTGAGGGCACTCCCAACTATGGCTACACCTTC
v_gene: TRBV19; abundance: NA; j_gene: TRBJ1-4; d_gene: TRBD1; CDR3aa: CASSDNPRDSGYEKLFF; CDR3nt: TGTGCCAGTAGTGATAACCCCCGGGACAGCGGTTATGAAAAACTGTTTTTT
v_gene: TRBV7-2; abundance: NA; j_gene: TRBJ2-5; d_gene: NA; CDR3aa: CASSLGQLDQETQYF; CDR3nt: TGTGCCAGCAGCTTGGGACAACTTGACCAAGAGACCCAGTACTTC
v_gene: TRBV19; abundance: few; j_gene: TRBJ2-2; d_gene: NA; CDR3aa: CASSMNRADTGELFF; CDR3nt: TGTGCCAGTAGTATGAACAGGGCGGACACCGGGGAGCTGTTTTTT
v_gene: TRBV23-1; abundance: few; j_gene: TRBJ1-4; d_gene: NA; CDR3aa: CASFLFRDTYEKLFF; CDR3nt: TGCGCCAGCTTCTTATTTCGGGACACTTATGAAAAACTGTTTTTT
v_gene: TRBV19; abundance: NA; j_gene: TRBJ2-2; d_gene: NA; CDR3aa: CASRYRQNTGELFF; CDR3nt: TGTGCCAGCCGATACCGACAGAACACCGGGGAGCTGTTTTTT
v_gene: TRBV7-2; abundance: NA; j_gene: TRBJ1-3; d_gene: NA; CDR3aa: CASSLDPVSGNTIYF; CDR3nt: TGTGCCAGCAGCTTAGATCCGGTCTCTGGAAACACCATATATTTT
v_gene: TRBV18; abundance: NA; j_gene: TRBJ1-5; d_gene: TRBD1; CDR3aa: CASSPGTGGNQPQHF; CDR3nt: TGTGCCAGCTCACCCGGGACAGGGGGCAATCAGCCCCAGCATTTT
v_gene: TRBV19; abundance: NA; j_gene: TRBJ2-1; d_gene: NA; CDR3aa: CASSTGRGRYNEQFF; CDR3nt: TGTGCCAGTAGCACCGGGCGGGGTCGCTACAATGAGCAGTTCTTC
v_gene: TRBV19; abundance: few; j_gene: TRBJ2-3; d_gene: TRBD2; CDR3aa: CASSYSSGGYTDTQYF; CDR3nt: TGTGCCAGTAGCTACTCTAGCGGGGGTTACACAGATACGCAGTATTTT
v_gene: TRBV28; abundance: once; j_gene: TRBJ1-2; d_gene: NA; CDR3aa: CASIDRSNYGYTF; CDR3nt: TGTGCCAGCATCGACAGGTCGAACTATGGCTACACCTTC
v_gene: TRBV5-1; abundance: NA; j_gene: TRBJ1-2; d_gene: TRBD1; CDR3aa: CASSYRDRDYGYTF; CDR3nt: TGCGCCAGCAGTTACCGGGACAGGGACTATGGCTACACCTTC
v_gene: TRBV15; abundance: once; j_gene: TRBJ1-1; d_gene: NA; CDR3aa: CATSRDSYTEAFF; CDR3nt: TGTGCCACCAGCAGAGATTCATACACTGAAGCTTTCTTT
v_gene: TRBV30; abundance: NA; j_gene: TRBJ2-1; d_gene: TRBD2; CDR3aa: CACHHLAGEQFF; CDR3nt: TGTGCCTGTCATCATCTAGCGGGGGAGCAGTTCTTC
v_gene: TRBV21-1; abundance: NA; j_gene: TRBJ2-2; d_gene: NA; CDR3aa: CASSRGQAGELFF; CDR3nt: TGTGCCAGCAGCAGGGGGCAGGCCGGGGAGCTGTTTTTT
v_gene: TRBV6-2/TRBV6-3; abundance: NA; j_gene: TRBJ2-7; d_gene: TRBD1; CDR3aa: CASSSRRTHRGTSSYEQYF; CDR3nt: TGTGCCAGCAGTTCCCGTCGGACCCACAGGGGGACCAGCTCCTACGAGCAGTACTTC
v_gene: TRBV5-1; abundance: NA; j_gene: TRBJ1-2; d_gene: NA; CDR3aa: CASRPVDYGYTF; CDR3nt: TGCGCCAGCAGACCGGTGGACTATGGCTACACCTTC